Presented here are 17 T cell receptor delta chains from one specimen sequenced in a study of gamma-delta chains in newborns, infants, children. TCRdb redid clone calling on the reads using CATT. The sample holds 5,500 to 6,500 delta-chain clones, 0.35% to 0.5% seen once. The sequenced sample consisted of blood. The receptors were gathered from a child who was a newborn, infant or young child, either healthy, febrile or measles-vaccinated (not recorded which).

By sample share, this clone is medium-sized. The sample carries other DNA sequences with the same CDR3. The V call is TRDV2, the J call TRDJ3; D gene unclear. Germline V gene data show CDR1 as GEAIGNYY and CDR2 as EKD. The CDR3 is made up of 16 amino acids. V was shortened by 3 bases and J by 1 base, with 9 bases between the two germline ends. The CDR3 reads CACDPLGSWDTRQMFF. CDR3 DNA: TGTGCCTGTGACCCCCTAGGGTCCTGGGACACCCGACAGATGTTTTTC.

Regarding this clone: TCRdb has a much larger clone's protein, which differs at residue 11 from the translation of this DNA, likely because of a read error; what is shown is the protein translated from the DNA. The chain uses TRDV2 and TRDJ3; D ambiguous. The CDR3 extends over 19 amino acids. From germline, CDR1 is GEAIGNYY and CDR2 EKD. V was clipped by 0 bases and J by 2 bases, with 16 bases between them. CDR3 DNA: TGTGCCTGTGACACCGTCTACACAGGGAGCCCCTGGGACACCCGACAGATGTTTTTC. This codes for CACDTVYTGSPWDTRQMFF.

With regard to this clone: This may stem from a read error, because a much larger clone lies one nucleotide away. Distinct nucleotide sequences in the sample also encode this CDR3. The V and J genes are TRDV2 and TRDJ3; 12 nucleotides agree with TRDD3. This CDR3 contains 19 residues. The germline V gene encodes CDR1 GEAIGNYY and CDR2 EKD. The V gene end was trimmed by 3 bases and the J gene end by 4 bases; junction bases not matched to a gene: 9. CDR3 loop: CACDVAGGYATWDTRQMFF. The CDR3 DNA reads TGTGCCTGTGACGTGGCTGGGGGATACGCGACATGGGACACCCGACAGATGTTTTTC.

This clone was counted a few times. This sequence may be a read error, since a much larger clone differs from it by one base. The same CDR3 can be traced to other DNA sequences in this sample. CDR3 sequence reads: CACDDGYWGSSWDTRQMFF. CDR3 sequence (DNA): TGTGCCTGTGACGATGGGTACTGGGGGAGTTCCTGGGACACCCGACAGATGTTTTTC. The V gene is TRDV2, the J gene TRDJ3, with 9 bases identical to TRDD3. Germline-derived CDR1 and CDR2 are GEAIGNYY and EKD. The CDR3 extends over 19 amino acids. Trimming at V came to 3 bases and at J to 1 base, leaving 9 bases not matched to a gene.

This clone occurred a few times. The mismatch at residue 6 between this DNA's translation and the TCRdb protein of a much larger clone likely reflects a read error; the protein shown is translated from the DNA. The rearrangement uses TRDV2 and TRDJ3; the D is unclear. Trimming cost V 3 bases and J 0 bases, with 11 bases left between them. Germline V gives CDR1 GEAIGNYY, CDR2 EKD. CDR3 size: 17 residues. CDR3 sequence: CACDSCGSSWDTRQMFF. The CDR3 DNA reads TGTGCCTGTGACTCTTGTGGGAGCTCCTGGGACACCCGACAGATGTTTTTC.

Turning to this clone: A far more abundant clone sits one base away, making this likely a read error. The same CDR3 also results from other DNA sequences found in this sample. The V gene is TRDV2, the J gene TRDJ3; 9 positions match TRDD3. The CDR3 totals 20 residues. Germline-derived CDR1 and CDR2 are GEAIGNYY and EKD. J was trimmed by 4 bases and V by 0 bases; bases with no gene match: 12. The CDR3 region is CACDTVLGIRSPWDTRQMFF. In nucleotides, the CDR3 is TGTGCCTGTGACACCGTTCTGGGGATACGCAGCCCATGGGACACCCGACAGATGTTTTTC.

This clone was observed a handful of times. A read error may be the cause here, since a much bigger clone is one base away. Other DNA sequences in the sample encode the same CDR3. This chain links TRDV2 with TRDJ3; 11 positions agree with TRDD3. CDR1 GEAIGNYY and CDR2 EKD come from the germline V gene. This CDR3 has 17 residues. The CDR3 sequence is CACDTLGDTGDTRQMFF. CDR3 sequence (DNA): TGTGCCTGCGACACCCTGGGGGATACCGGGGACACCCGACAGATGTTTTTC.

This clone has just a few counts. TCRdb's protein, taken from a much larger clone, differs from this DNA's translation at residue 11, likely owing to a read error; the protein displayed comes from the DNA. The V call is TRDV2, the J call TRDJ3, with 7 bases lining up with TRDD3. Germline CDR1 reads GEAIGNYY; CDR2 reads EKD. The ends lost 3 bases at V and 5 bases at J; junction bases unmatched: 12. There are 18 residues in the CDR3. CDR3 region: CACDEWGTQPRDTRQMFF. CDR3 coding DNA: TGTGCCTGTGACGAATGGGGGACTCAACCCCGGGACACCCGACAGATGTTTTTC.

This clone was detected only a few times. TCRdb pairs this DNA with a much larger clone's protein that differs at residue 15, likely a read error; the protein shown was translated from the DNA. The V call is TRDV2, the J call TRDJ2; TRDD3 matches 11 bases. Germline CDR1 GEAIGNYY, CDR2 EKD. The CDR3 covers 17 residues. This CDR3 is CACDVLGDKNLTAQPFF. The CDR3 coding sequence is TGTGCCTGTGATGTACTGGGGGATAAAAATTTGACAGCACAACCCTTCTTT.

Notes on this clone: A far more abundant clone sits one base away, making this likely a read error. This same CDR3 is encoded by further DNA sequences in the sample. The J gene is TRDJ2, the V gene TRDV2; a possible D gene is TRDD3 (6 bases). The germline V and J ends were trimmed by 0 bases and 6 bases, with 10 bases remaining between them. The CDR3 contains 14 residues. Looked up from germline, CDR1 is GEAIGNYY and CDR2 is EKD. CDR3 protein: CACDTWGQAAQLFF. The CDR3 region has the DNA TGTGCCTGTGACACCTGGGGGCAGGCAGCACAACTCTTCTTT.

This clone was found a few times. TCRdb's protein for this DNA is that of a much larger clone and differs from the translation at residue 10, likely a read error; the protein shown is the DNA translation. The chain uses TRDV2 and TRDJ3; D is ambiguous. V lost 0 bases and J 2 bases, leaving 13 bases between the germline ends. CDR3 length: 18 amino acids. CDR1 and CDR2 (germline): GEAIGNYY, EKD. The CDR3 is CACDTVWPSPWDTRQMFF. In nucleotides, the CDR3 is TGTGCCTGTGACACCGTCTGGCCGAGCCCCTGGGACACCCGACAGATGTTTTTC.

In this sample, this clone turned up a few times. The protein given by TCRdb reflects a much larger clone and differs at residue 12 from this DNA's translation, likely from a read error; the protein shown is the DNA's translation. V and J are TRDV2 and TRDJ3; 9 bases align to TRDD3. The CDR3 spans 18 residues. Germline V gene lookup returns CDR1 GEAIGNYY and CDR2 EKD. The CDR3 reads CAWQLGDASSWGTRQMFF. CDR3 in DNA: TGTGCCTGGCAGCTGGGGGATGCCAGCTCCTGGGGCACCCGACAGATGTTTTTC.

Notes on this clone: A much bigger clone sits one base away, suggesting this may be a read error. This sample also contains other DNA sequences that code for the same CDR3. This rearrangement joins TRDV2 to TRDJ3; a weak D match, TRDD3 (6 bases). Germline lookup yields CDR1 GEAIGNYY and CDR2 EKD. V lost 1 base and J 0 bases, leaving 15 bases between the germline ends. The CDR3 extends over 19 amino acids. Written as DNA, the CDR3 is TGTGCCTGTGACACTGGGGGGTACGGAAGCTCCTGGGACACCCGACAGATGTTTTTC. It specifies CACDTGGYGSSWDTRQMFF.

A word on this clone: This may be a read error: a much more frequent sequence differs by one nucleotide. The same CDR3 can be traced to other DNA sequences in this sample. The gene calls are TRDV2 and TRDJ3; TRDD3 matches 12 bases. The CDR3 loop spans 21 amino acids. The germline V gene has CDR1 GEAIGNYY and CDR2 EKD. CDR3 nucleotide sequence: TGTGCCTGTGACACCGTACTGGGGGATACCCACCATCCCTGGGACACCCGACAGATGTTCTTC. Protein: CACDTVLGDTHHPWDTRQMFF.

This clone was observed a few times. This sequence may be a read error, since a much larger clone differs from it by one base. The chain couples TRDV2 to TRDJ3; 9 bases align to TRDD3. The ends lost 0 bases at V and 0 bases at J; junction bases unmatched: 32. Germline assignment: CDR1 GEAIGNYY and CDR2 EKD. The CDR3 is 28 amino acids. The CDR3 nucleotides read TGTGCCTGTGACACCGTCCGTATGGTGTGGTCTACTGGGGATACGGGGCAGGTCGACTCCTGGGACACCCGACAGATGTTTTTC. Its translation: CACDTVRMVWSTGDTGQVDSWDTRQMFF.

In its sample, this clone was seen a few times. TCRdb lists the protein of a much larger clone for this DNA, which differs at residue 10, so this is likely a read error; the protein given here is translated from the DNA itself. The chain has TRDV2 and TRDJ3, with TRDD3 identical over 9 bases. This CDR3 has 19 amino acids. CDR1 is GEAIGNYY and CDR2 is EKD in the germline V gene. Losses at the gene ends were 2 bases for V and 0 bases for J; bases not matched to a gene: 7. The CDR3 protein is CACDKYWGTHSWDTRQMFF. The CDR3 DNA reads TGTGCCTGTGACAAGTACTGGGGGACACACTCCTGGGACACCCGACAGATGTTTTTC.

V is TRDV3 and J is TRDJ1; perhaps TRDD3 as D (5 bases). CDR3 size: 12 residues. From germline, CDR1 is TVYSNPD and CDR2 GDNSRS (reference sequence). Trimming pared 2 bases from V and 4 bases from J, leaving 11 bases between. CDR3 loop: CAFGGYNDKLIF. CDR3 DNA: TGTGCCTTTGGGGGGTACAACGATAAACTCATCTTT.